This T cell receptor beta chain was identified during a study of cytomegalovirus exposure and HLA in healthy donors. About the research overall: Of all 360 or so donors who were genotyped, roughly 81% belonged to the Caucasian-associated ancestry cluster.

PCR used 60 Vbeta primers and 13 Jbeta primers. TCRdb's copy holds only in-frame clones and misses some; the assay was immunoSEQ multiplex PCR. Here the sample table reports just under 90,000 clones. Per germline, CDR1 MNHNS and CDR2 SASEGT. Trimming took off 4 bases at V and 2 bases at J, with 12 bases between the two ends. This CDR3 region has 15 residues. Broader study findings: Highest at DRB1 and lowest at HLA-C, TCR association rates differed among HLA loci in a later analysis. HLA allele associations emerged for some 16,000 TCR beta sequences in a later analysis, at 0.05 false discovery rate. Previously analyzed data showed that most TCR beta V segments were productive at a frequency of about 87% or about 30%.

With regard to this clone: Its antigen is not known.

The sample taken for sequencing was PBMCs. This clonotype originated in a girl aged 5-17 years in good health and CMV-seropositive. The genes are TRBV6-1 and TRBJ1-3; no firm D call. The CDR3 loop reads CASSGRGWAGNTIYF. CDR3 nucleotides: TGTGCCAGCAGTGGCCGGGGTTGGGCTGGAAACACCATATATTTT.